The clone carrying this T cell receptor (beta chain) was counted once. The target antigen is unknown. The sample belongs to a study of T cell repertoires in cytomegalovirus infection. Broader study findings: CMV-specific TCR beta clonotypes restricted by HLA-C were the ones dominating the ex vivo response.

Trimming took 2 bases from V and 5 from J, leaving 18 bases between them. The CDR3 contains 16 residues. Germline-derived CDR1 and CDR2 are SGHAT and FQNNGV. Using its own MiXCR run on the reads, TCRdb lists one record per CDR3 protein. The sample yields 250,000 to 300,000 distinct CDR3 sequences, about 26% seen once. Source material: PBMCs. V and J are TRBV11-2 and TRBJ1-2; D is unclear. The sequence was obtained from a human donor in good health (CMV status not recorded). Some clones in this sample may be carry-over from other donors' samples. The CDR3 DNA reads TGTGCCAGCAGCTTATTCGTGACCTCTATGTCATATGGCTACACCTTC. Its protein is CASSLFVTSMSYGYTF.